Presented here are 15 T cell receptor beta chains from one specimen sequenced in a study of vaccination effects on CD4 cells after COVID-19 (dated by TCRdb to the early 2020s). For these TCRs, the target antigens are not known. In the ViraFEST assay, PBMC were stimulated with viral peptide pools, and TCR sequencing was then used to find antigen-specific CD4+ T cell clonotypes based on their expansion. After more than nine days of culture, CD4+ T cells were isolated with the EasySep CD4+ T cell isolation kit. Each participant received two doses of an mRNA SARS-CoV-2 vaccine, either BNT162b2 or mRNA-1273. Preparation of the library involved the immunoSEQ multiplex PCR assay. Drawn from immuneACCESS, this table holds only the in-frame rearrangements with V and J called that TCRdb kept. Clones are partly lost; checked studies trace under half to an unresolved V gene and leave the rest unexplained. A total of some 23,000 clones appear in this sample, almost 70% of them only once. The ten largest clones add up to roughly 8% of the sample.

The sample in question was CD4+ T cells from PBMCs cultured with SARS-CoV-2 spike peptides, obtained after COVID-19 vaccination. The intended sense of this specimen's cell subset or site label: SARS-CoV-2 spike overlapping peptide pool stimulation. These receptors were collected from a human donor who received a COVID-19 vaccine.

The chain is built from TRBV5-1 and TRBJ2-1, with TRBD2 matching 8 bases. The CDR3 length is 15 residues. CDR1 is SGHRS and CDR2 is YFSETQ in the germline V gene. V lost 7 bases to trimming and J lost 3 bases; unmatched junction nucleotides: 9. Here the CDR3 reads CASHGGTSVYNEQFF. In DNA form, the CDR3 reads TGCGCCAGCCACGGGGGGACTAGTGTCTACAATGAGCAGTTCTTC.

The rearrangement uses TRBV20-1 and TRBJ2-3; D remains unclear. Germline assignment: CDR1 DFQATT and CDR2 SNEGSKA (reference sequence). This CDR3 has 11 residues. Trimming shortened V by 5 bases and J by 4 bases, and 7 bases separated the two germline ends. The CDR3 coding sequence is TGCAGTGCTTCCAAGTCAGATACGCAGTATTTT. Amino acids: CSASKSDTQYF.

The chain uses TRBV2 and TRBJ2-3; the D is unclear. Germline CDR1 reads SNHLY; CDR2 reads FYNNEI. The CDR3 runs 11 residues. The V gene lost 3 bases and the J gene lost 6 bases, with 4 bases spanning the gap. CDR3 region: CASSEVDTQYF. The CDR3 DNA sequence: TGTGCCAGCAGTGAGGTGGATACGCAGTATTTT.

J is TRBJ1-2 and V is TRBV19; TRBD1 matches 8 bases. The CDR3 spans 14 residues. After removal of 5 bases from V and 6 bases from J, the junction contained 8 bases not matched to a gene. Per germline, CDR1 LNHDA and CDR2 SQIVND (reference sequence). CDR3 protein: CASSPRTGKDGYTF. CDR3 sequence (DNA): TGTGCCAGTAGTCCGAGGACAGGGAAGGATGGCTACACCTTC.

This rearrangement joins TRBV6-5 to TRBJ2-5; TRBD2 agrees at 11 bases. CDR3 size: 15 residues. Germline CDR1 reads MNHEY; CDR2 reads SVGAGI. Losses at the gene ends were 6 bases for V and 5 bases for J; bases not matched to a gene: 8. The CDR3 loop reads CASSVVAGGQETQYF. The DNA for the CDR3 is TGTGCCAGCAGCGTAGTAGCGGGGGGGCAGGAGACCCAGTACTTC.

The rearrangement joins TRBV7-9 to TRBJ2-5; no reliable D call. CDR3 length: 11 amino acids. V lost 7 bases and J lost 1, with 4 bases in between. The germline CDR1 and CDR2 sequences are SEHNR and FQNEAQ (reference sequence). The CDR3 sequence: CASNVQETQYF. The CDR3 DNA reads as TGTGCCAGCAATGTCCAAGAGACCCAGTACTTC. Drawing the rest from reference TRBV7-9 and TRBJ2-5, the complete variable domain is DTGVSQNPRHKITKRGQNVTFRCDPISEHNRLYWYRQTLGQGPEFLTYFQNEAQLEKSRLLSDRFSAERPKGSFSTLEIQRTEQGDSAMYLCASNVQETQYFGPGTRLLVL.

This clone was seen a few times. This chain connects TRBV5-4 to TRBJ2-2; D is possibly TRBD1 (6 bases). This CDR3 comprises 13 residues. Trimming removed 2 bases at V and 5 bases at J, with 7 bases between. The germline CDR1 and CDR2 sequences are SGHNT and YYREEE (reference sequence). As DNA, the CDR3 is TGTGCCAGCAGCTTTAGGGGGACCGGGGAGCTGTTTTTT. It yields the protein CASSFRGTGELFF.

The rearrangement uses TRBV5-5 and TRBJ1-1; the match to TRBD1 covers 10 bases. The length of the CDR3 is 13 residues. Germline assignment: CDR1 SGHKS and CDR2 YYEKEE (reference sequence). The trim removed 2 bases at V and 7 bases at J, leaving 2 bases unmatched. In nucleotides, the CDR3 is TGTGCCAGCAGCTTTGACAGGGGGCGTGAAGCTTTCTTT. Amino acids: CASSFDRGREAFF.

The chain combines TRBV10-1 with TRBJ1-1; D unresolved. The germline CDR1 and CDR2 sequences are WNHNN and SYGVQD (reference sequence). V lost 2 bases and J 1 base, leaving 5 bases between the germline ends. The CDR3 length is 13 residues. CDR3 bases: TGCGCCAGCAGTGAGCGGGAGAACACTGAAGCTTTCTTT. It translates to CASSERENTEAFF.

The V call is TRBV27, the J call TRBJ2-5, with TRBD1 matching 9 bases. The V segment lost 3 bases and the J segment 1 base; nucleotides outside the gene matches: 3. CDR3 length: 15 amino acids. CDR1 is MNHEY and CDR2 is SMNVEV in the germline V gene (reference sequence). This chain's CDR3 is CASSFGQGTQETQYF. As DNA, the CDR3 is TGTGCCAGCAGTTTCGGACAGGGGACCCAAGAGACCCAGTACTTC.

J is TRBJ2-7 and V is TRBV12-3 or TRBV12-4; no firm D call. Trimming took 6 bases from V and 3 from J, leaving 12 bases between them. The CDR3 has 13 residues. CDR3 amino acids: CASRGTGDYEQYF. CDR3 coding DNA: TGTGCCAGCAGGGGCACTGGGGACTACGAGCAGTACTTC.

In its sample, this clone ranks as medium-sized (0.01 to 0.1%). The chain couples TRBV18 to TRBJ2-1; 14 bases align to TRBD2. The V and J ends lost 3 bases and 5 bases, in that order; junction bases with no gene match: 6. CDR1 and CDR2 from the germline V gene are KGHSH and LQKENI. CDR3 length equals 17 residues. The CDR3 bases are TGTGCCAGCTCACCTATTATGGGACTAGCGGGAGACAATGAGCAGTTCTTC. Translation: CASSPIMGLAGDNEQFF. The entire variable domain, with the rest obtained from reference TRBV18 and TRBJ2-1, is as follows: NAGVMQNPRHLVRRRGQEARLRCSPMKGHSHVYWYRQLPEEGLKFMVYLQKENIIDESGMPKERFSAEFPKEGPSILRIQQVVRGDSAAYFCASSPIMGLAGDNEQFFGPGTRLTVL.

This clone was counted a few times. This CDR3 reads CASSPTGSVVAHNTQYF. The CDR3 coding sequence is TGTGCCAGCAGCCCAACAGGTTCCGTGGTAGCCCACAATACGCAGTATTTT. The rearrangement links TRBV27 to TRBJ2-3; D might be TRBD1 (5 bases). Germline CDR1 reads MNHEY; CDR2 reads SMNVEV (reference sequence). This CDR3 region has 17 residues. Deletions cut 6 bases from V and 7 bases from J, with 26 bases between.

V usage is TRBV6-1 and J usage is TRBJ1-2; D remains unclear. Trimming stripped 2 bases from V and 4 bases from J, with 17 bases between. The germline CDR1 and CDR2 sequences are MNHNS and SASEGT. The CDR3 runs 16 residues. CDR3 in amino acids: CASSERNLLEGYGYTF. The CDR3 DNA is TGTGCCAGCAGTGAACGGAACCTCCTGGAGGGCTATGGCTACACCTTC.

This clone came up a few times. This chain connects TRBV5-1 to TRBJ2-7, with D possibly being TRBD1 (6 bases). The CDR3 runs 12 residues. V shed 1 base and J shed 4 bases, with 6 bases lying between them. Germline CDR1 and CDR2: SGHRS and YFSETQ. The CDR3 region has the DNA TGCGCCAGCAGCTTGCAGGGGTACGAGCAGTACTTC. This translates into CASSLQGYEQYF.